This T cell receptor (beta chain) was recorded in a study of monozygotic twins with inflammatory bowel disease (dated by TCRdb to between 2018 and 2020). Regarding the study in general: The full study comprised 28 monozygotic twin pairs: nine German pairs (four IBD-concordant, five IBD-discordant) and 19 IBD-discordant Danish pairs. The search for disease-associated traits relied mainly on comparing, within discordant pairs, IBD patients with their genetically identical healthy co-twins. Each individual had, on average, about 151 000 unique TCRalpha sequences and 181 000 unique TCRbeta sequences available for analysis.

Library preparation was by 5' RACE. Each TCR library was prepared from around 3,400 ng of total RNA. For each sample, cDNA was synthesized in eight separate reactions using SMARTScribe reverse transcriptase. During cDNA synthesis, unique molecular identifiers containing a 6-nucleotide sample barcode were introduced by template switching. Two nested PCRs of about 16 and 10 cycles amplified the TCRalpha and TCRbeta cDNA, and bead purification followed each PCR. Before amplification, the cDNA was treated with uracil DNA-glycosylase and purified using the QIAquick PCR purification kit. In the second PCR, Illumina TruSeq-compatible adapters and sample-specific barcodes were added. TapeStation and Qubit were used to check library quality and concentration, and roughly 4.8 ng of each library went into the pool. Sequencing of the pooled libraries was done on an Illumina HiSeq2500 single-index Rapid Run using custom sequencing primers and 2 x 100 bp reads. The published analysis was carried out like this. PCR and sequencing errors were corrected by UMI-based consensus assembly using MiGEC version 1.2.6. V(D)J alignment, clonotype assembly and CDR3 extraction were performed with MiXCR version 2.1.1. To normalise gene usage, clonotype sharing and MAIT/NKT TCR abundance, the analysis used the top 1000, 10 000 and 20 000 clonotypes per sample. After downsampling to 27 000 UMIs, diversity was calculated as the inverse Simpson index using the vegan R package. Paired Mann-Whitney U tests were applied to discordant twin pairs, and Benjamini-Hochberg correction was used for multiple testing. Reprocessed by TCRdb, the reads give a single entry per CDR3 protein sequence, without DNA. It is TCRdb's table, rather than the study itself, that gives the V and J calls and clone size. This sample's clone table shows roughly 90,000 distinct CDR3 sequences. The ten largest clones take up about 8% of the sample.

The CDR3, from cysteine to phenylalanine, totals 16 residues. The entry carries no DNA sequence. From each donor, a roughly 2.5 ml peripheral blood sample was drawn into PAXgene tubes and stored at -80 degrees C. Total RNA was isolated from whole blood with the PAXgene blood miRNA kit on an automated QIAcube, without T cell sorting. Deep TCRalpha and TCRbeta repertoire profiling with unique molecular barcoding was performed on peripheral blood of monozygotic twin pairs concordant or discordant for inflammatory bowel disease. For every twin pair, smoking habits were documented, and each individual was categorised as a current, former or never smoker. A word on this clonotype: Its antigen target is currently unknown.

Overall study outcomes, separate from this receptor: IBD patients shared fewer clonotypes with other individuals than healthy twins did, most markedly in patients showing signs of disease activity. Because patients were on differing immunosuppressive treatments, the repertoires may have picked up extra background noise and inter-individual variability. The results gave no support for a single strong signal or clonotype linked to IBD. Distinction between different T cell subtypes could not be achieved in the analysis. Repertoire similarity did not differ between concordant and discordant twins, which could be due to limited statistical power. IBD patients had lower TCRbeta repertoire diversity, measured by the inverse Simpson index, than their healthy co-twins.

The chain was built from TRBV12-3 or TRBV12-4 and TRBJ1-3. This receptor was obtained from a human donor with ulcerative colitis or Crohn's disease, or a healthy co-twin of an affected twin (not recorded which). Sample: blood. The CDR3 is CASSPLGPRSGNTIYF.